The entry that follows covers one T cell receptor beta chain sequence. Profiling relied on immunoSEQ multiplex PCR, and the TCRdb table lists in-frame clones only, not all of them. The sample has thousands of clones, approximately 91% seen once. This entry belongs to a study of T cell clonotyping in hematopoietic cell transplantation. Per germline, CDR1 SGHVS and CDR2 FNYEAQ. The ends lost 4 bases at V and 4 bases at J; junction bases unmatched: 3. CDR3 length equals 14 residues. The chain uses TRBV7-6 and TRBJ2-5; TRBD1 matches at 10 bases. The receptor was isolated from a female patient aged 50 to 65 who had an allogeneic stem cell transplant from a related donor, so the T cells may come from the graft donor. Some clones in this sample may be carry-over from other donors' samples. Sequenced here: peripheral blood mononuclear cells, sampled 100 days after allogeneic stem cell transplant. As DNA, the CDR3 is TGTGCCAGCAGCTCGGGACAGGGGCGAGAGACCCAGTACTTC. Its translation is CASSSGQGRETQYF.